This TCR beta chain was captured by sequencing in a study of shared clonotypes between healthy human individuals. Looking at the study overall: CD4 naive cells filled three plates per donor, CD4 memory three, CD8 naive two and CD8 memory one. Study-wide points: Owing to a small donor count, the genetic and exposure-history diversity represented was limited.

For this clone: Antigen unknown.

V shed 5 bases and J shed 8 bases, with 16 bases lying between them. The CDR3 consists of 14 residues. Germline V gene data show CDR1 as LNHDA and CDR2 as SQIVND (reference sequence). Running of the assay took place at deep level. Using immunoSEQ multiplex PCR, the repertoire was profiled, and TCRdb retains in-frame clones only, with some absent. The sample carries some 2,500,000 clones, roughly 93% recorded once. The TCR originated in a man in his late teens or twenties in good health. Some clones in this sample may be carry-over from other donors' samples. The chain is built from TRBV19 and TRBJ2-4; D might be TRBD1 (5 bases). Sequenced input: naive CD4+ T cells from PBMCs. The subset: CD45RA+ positively selected. The CDR3 DNA sequence: TGTGCCAGTAGTCTCAGGGTAGGGGTGGACATTCAGTACTTC. It yields the protein CASSLRVGVDIQYF.